This entry lists 27 T cell receptor beta chains sequenced from one sample in a study of shared clonotypes between healthy human individuals. Produced via immunoSEQ multiplex PCR; TCRdb's table is partial and in-frame only. This sample has approximately 500,000 clones; over 75% occur once, and the top ten carry over 9.5%. The specimen was PBMCs. The source of these receptors is a woman in her thirties or forties in good health. Some clones in this sample may be carry-over from other donors' samples.

The chain employs TRBV30 and TRBJ2-7; D remains ambiguous. Between the trimmed V and J ends, which lost 4 bases and 2 bases, there was a span of 9 bases. Germline assignment: CDR1 GTSNPN and CDR2 SVGIG (reference sequence). This CDR3 spans 12 amino acids. This chain's CDR3 is CAWTLGTYEQYF. The CDR3 coding sequence is TGTGCCTGGACTCTAGGAACCTACGAGCAGTACTTC. The full variable domain, in which reference TRBV30 and TRBJ2-7 provide the parts outside the CDR3, is SQTIHQWPATLVQPVGSPLSLECTVEGTSNPNLYWYRQAAGRGLQLLFYSVGIGQISSEVPQNLSASRPQDRQFILSSKKLLLSDSGFYLCAWTLGTYEQYFGPGTRLTVT.

In DNA form, the CDR3 reads TGTGCCAGCAGCTTATCCGTCAATCAGCCCCAGCATTTT. Amino acids: CASSLSVNQPQHF. V and J are TRBV7-8 and TRBJ1-5; D is unclear. The CDR3 loop spans 13 amino acids. The V gene lost 2 bases and the J gene lost 3 bases, with 5 bases spanning the gap. Germline loops: CDR1 SGHVS, CDR2 FQNEAQ.

This clone was counted between two and nine times. The V call is TRBV2, the J call TRBJ2-7; D not resolved. Germline CDR1 reads SNHLY; CDR2 reads FYNNEI. The V gene lost 5 bases and the J gene lost 6 bases, with 8 bases spanning the gap. The CDR3 consists of 11 residues. CDR3 protein: CASSLRSEQYF. CDR3 DNA: TGTGCCAGCAGTCTGAGATCCGAGCAGTACTTC. The full variable domain, with the rest looked up from reference TRBV2 and TRBJ2-7, is EPEVTQTPSHQVTQMGQEVILRCVPISNHLYFYWYRQILGQKVEFLVSFYNNEISEKSEIFDDQFSVERPDGSNFTLKIRSTKLEDSAMYFCASSLRSEQYFGPGTRLTVT.

Comment on this clone: One end of the junction varies from germline; a read error may be responsible. The chain is built from TRBV27 and TRBJ2-5; the match to TRBD1 covers 7 bases. The DNA end is a closer match to TRBJ2-7, so the J assignment may be wrong. Germline-derived CDR1 and CDR2 are MNHEY and SMNVEV (reference sequence). The CDR3 extends over 15 amino acids. CDR3 nucleotides: TGTGCCGGCAGTCCCGGGACAGCCTTCCCCTACGAGCAGTACTTC. It is translated as CAGSPGTAFPYEQYF.

Concerning this clone itself: A far more abundant clone sits one base away, making this likely a read error. CDR3 DNA: TGTGCCGGCAGCCCTCAGCCCCAGGAGACCCAGTACTTC. Encoded protein: CAGSPQPQETQYF. The V and J genes are TRBV6-6 and TRBJ2-5; D is unresolved. Germline CDR1 and CDR2: MNHNY and SVGAGI (reference sequence). The CDR3 is 13 residues long.

V usage is TRBV5-4 and J usage is TRBJ2-7; 9 bases are shared with TRBD2. Looked up from germline, CDR1 is SGHNT and CDR2 is YYREEE (reference sequence). The CDR3 runs 15 residues. V was pared by 4 bases and J by 5 bases, with 10 bases of the junction left unmatched. This CDR3 is CASSRSGSAFHEQYF. Here the CDR3 DNA reads TGTGCCAGCAGCCGTAGCGGGAGTGCGTTCCACGAGCAGTACTTC.

The rearrangement joins TRBV5-6 to TRBJ2-7; D is perhaps TRBD1 (7 bases). Looked up from germline, CDR1 is SGHDT and CDR2 is YYEEEE. The V end lost 3 bases, the J end lost 4 bases, and 20 bases lay between the germline ends. CDR3 size: 16 residues. In DNA, the CDR3 is TGTGCCAGCAGCTCGCGGGACAGCCTTAGGAGATACGAGCAGTACTTC. Translation gives CASSSRDSLRRYEQYF.

The V and J genes are TRBV11-2 and TRBJ1-1, with a possible D match to TRBD1 (5 bases). The ends were cut back, 0 bases at V and 0 bases at J, with 8 bases in the middle. Looked up from germline, CDR1 is SGHAT and CDR2 is FQNNGV. The CDR3 totals 15 residues. CDR3 sequence reads: CASSLERGMNTEAFF. Written as DNA, the CDR3 is TGTGCCAGCAGCTTAGAACGGGGGATGAACACTGAAGCTTTCTTT. Filled out from reference TRBV11-2 and TRBJ1-1, the complete variable domain reads EAGVAQSPRYKIIEKRQSVAFWCNPISGHATLYWYQQILGQGPKLLIQFQNNGVVDDSQLPKDRFSAERLKGVDSTLKIQPAKLEDSAVYLCASSLERGMNTEAFFGQGTRLTVV.

This chain joins TRBV5-4 and TRBJ2-5; 8 positions match TRBD2. This CDR3 is built from 13 residues. V shed 6 bases, J shed 5 bases, and the junction held 6 bases outside the gene matches. CDR1 and CDR2 (germline): SGHNT, YYREEE (reference sequence). The CDR3 sequence is CASTGGGGETQYF. The CDR3 DNA is TGTGCCAGCACCGGGGGGGGCGGGGAGACCCAGTACTTC.

This rearrangement joins TRBV7-3 to TRBJ1-1; 8 positions match TRBD1. CDR1 is SGHTA and CDR2 is FQGTGA in the germline V gene. CDR3 length equals 17 residues. Unmatched junction bases numbered 12, after V lost 2 bases and J lost 4 bases. The CDR3 reads CASSLRASQGATTEAFF. The CDR3 DNA is TGTGCCAGCAGCTTACGGGCCTCTCAGGGGGCCACCACTGAAGCTTTCTTT.

To note about this clone: This probably arose from a read error, given a far larger clone one base away. At the DNA level, this CDR3 is encoded by other sequences in the same sample as well. The rearrangement joins TRBV6-5 to TRBJ2-7; TRBD1 aligns across 8 bases. This CDR3 has 13 amino acids. Germline V CDR1 and CDR2: MNHEY, SVGAGI. CDR3 protein: CASSYRTGSVQYF. The CDR3 coding sequence is TGCGCCAGCAGTTACCGGACAGGGTCCGTGCAGTACTTC.

Of note for this clone: This sequence is one base from a far larger clone and is likely a read error. The chain uses TRBV30 and TRBJ2-7; D might be TRBD2 (5 bases). The V and J ends lost 5 bases and 10 bases respectively, with 21 bases between them. The CDR3 runs 13 residues. CDR1 GTSNPN and CDR2 SVGIG come from the germline V gene (reference sequence). In DNA form, the CDR3 reads TGTGCCTGGGAGGGTCCCTTTAAGGGCGATCAGTACTTC. This encodes CAWEGPFKGDQYF.

This chain links TRBV28 with TRBJ2-1, with 7 bases fitting TRBD2. The CDR3 spans 16 residues. CDR1 MDHEN and CDR2 SYDVKM come from the germline V gene. Germline trimming cut 8 bases from V and 3 bases from J; bases unmatched to any gene: 13. The CDR3 nucleotides read TGTGCCAGCGGAAACGGGGGGACTACTGACTACAATGAGCAGTTCTTC. It encodes CASGNGGTTDYNEQFF.

The V gene is TRBV28, the J gene TRBJ2-3; no clear D gene. Between the trimmed V and J ends, which lost 4 bases and 2 bases, there was a span of 7 bases. Germline V gene lookup returns CDR1 MDHEN and CDR2 SYDVKM. This CDR3 region has 13 residues. DNA of the CDR3: TGTGCCAGCAGTTACGACCCCACAGATACGCAGTATTTT. As protein: CASSYDPTDTQYF.

The sample holds many counts of this clone. The rearrangement links TRBV15 to TRBJ2-7; perhaps D is TRBD1 or TRBD2 (5 bases each). Germline-derived CDR1 and CDR2 are LNHNV and YYDKDF (reference sequence). Trimming shortened V by 3 bases and J by 2 bases, and 11 bases separated the two germline ends. The CDR3 has 14 residues. CDR3 nucleotides: TGTGCCACCAGCAGTTGGGACCAAACCTACGAGCAGTACTTC. It translates to CATSSWDQTYEQYF. The variable domain in full, with the rest retrieved from reference TRBV15 and TRBJ2-7, is DAMVIQNPRYQVTQFGKPVTLSCSQTLNHNVMYWYQQKSSQAPKLLFHYYDKDFNNEADTPDNFQSRRPNTSFCFLDIRSPGLGDTAMYLCATSSWDQTYEQYFGPGTRLTVT.

This chain links TRBV2 with TRBJ1-2, with 7 bases identical to TRBD1. The CDR3 length is 14 residues. V lost 3 bases, J lost 4 bases, and 5 bases stayed unmatched. The V gene's germline CDR1 is SNHLY and CDR2 FYNNEI. The CDR3 loop is CASSDRRDSYGYTF. For the CDR3, the DNA is TGTGCCAGCAGTGATAGAAGGGACAGCTATGGCTACACCTTC.

V is TRBV28 and J is TRBJ1-3; D unresolved. The CDR3 totals 16 residues. V gave up 6 bases and J gave up 0 bases, with 15 bases separating them. Germline CDR1 MDHEN, CDR2 SYDVKM. DNA of the CDR3: TGTGCCAGCAGCACCCCCCGGGAGGTCTCTGGAAACACCATATATTTT. Translation: CASSTPREVSGNTIYF.

This clone was counted between two and nine times. The chain carries TRBV4-1 and TRBJ2-5; perhaps D is TRBD1 or TRBD2 (5 bases each). Gene TRBJ2-7 matches the end of the DNA better, so the J call may be wrong. CDR1 is MGHRA, CDR2 YSYEKL, per germline. The CDR3 sequence is 16 residues long. CDR3 DNA sequence: TGCGCCAGCAGCCAAGACTCAAGGACGCAGAGGGGCGAGCAGTACTTC. Its translation: CASSQDSRTQRGEQYF.

As for this clone: Only one base separates this from a far larger clonotype, so it likely reflects a read error. Within the sample, other DNA sequences also encode this same CDR3. V usage is TRBV2 and J usage is TRBJ2-3, with D maybe TRBD1 (5 bases). CDR1 is SNHLY, CDR2 FYNNEI, per germline. This CDR3 has 14 residues. Trimming took 8 bases from V and 0 from J, leaving 12 bases between them. The CDR3 region is CASLGAPSTDTQYF. The CDR3 coding sequence is TGTGCCAGCCTAGGGGCTCCTAGCACAGATACGCAGTATTTT.

This chain uses TRBV11-2 with TRBJ1-1; D remains unclear. Germline V gene data show CDR1 as SGHAT and CDR2 as FQNNGV. Trimming cost V 2 bases and J 8 bases, with 15 bases left between them. The CDR3 has 14 amino acids. CDR3 region: CASSLRANTAEAFF. The CDR3, as DNA: TGTGCCAGCAGCTTAAGAGCTAACACGGCGGAAGCTTTCTTT.

Notes on this clone: A far bigger clonotype differs at one base, so this is likely a read error. The chain is built from TRBV28 and TRBJ1-2; no definite D call. In germline, CDR1 is MDHEN, CDR2 SYDVKM. The CDR3 is 12 amino acids. Trimming stripped 8 bases from V and 6 bases from J, with 13 bases between. CDR3 nucleotide sequence: TGTGCCAGCTACAGAGGGAGGGATGGCTACACCTTC. It translates to CASYRGRDGYTF.

Worth noting for this clone: It may be a read error: a sequence one base away is much more abundant. CDR3 nucleotides: TGCGCCAGCAGCTTGGATAGCGGCGGACTAGATACGCAGTATTTT. Amino acids: CASSLDSGGLDTQYF. The chain uses TRBV5-1 and TRBJ2-3; D is possibly TRBD2 (6 bases). V was pared by 0 bases and J by 5 bases, with 13 bases between. This CDR3 has 15 residues. CDR1 and CDR2 from the germline V gene are SGHRS and YFSETQ.

The rearrangement links TRBV5-1 to TRBJ2-1; 13 nucleotides line up with TRBD2. CDR1 and CDR2 (germline): SGHRS, YFSETQ. V was clipped by 2 bases and J by 7 bases; unmatched bases: 6. The CDR3 has 16 residues. In DNA, the CDR3 is TGCGCCAGCAGCTTATTGGGGACTAGCGGGGTAAATGAGCAGTTCTTC. Encoded protein: CASSLLGTSGVNEQFF.

The chain is built from TRBV21-1 and TRBJ2-7; the table's D call, TRBD1, was not checked against the DNA. TRBV21-1 is classified as a pseudogene. CDR3 length: 16 amino acids. CDR3 loop: CASRVKSQGCTHEQYF. In DNA form, the CDR3 reads TGTGCCAGCAGAGTCAAGAGTCAGGGATGTACTCACGAGCAGTACTTC.

As to this clone: Other DNA sequences of this sample code for an identical CDR3. V and J are TRBV7-9 and TRBJ2-7; D is undetermined. Germline V gene lookup returns CDR1 SEHNR and CDR2 FQNEAQ (reference sequence). Trimming left V 5 bases short and J 0 bases short, with 5 bases between. The CDR3 sequence is 12 residues long. The CDR3 region has the DNA TGTGCCAGCAGCCTAAGCTCCTACGAGCAGTACTTC. Protein product: CASSLSSYEQYF. Combining the CDR3 with reference TRBV7-9 and TRBJ2-7 gives the whole variable domain DTGVSQNPRHKITKRGQNVTFRCDPISEHNRLYWYRQTLGQGPEFLTYFQNEAQLEKSRLLSDRFSAERPKGSFSTLEIQRTEQGDSAMYLCASSLSSYEQYFGPGTRLTVT.

Comment on this clone: One end of the junction is discordant with germline, which a read error may explain. The chain recombines TRBV7-7 with TRBJ2-5; D uncertain. The germline CDR1 and CDR2 sequences are SSHAT and FNYEAQ (reference sequence). The CDR3 is made up of 13 amino acids. The CDR3 DNA sequence: TGTGCTAGCAGCTTAGATGTTGGGGAGACCCAGTACTTC. This encodes CASSLDVGETQYF.

This chain links TRBV7-3 with TRBJ2-7; D tentatively reads TRBD1 or TRBD2 (5 bases each). This CDR3 comprises 13 residues. V was pared by 3 bases and J by 3 bases, with 9 bases between. The germline V gene has CDR1 SGHTA and CDR2 FQGTGA. The CDR3 DNA sequence: TGTGCCAGCAGCTTTCGGGACGGCTACGAGCAGTACTTC. Translated: CASSFRDGYEQYF.